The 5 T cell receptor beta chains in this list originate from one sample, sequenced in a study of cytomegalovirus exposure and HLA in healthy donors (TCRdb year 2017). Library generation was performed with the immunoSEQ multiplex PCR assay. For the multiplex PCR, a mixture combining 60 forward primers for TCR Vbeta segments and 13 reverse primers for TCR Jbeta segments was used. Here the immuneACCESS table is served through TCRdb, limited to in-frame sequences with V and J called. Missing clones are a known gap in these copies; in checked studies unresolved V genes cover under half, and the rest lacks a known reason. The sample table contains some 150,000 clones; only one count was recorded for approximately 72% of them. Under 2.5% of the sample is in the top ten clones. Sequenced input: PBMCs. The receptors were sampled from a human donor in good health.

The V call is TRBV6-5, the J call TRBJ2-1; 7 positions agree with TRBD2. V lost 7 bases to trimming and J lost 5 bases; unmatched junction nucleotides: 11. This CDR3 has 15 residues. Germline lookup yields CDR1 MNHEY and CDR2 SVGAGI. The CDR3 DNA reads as TGTGCCAGCACCCCCCCTATGGGAGGGAACAATGAGCAGTTCTTC. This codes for CASTPPMGGNNEQFF.

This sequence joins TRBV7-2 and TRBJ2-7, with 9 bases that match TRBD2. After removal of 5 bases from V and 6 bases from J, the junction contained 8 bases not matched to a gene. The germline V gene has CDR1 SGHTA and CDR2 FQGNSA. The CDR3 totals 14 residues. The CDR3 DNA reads TGTGCCAGCAGCCTCATAGCGGGGGACTGCGAGCAGTACTTC. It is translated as CASSLIAGDCEQYF.

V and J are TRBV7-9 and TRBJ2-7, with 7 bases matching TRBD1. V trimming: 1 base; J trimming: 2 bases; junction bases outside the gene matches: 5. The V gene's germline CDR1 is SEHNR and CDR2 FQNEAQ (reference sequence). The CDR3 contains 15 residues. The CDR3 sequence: CASSLVGDSTYEQYF. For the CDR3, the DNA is TGTGCCAGCAGCTTAGTTGGGGACAGCACCTACGAGCAGTACTTC.

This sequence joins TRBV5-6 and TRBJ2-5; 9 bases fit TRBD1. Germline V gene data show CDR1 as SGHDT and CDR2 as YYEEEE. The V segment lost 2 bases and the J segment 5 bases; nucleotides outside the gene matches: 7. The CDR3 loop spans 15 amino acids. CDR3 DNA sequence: TGTGCCAGCAGCTTTGAGGGGACAGGGACGGAGACCCAGTACTTC. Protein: CASSFEGTGTETQYF.

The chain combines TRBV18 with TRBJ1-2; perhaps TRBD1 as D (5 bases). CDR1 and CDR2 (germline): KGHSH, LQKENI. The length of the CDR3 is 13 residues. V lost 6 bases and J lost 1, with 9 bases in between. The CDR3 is CASSRGVNYGYTF. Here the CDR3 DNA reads TGTGCCAGCTCCCGGGGGGTTAACTATGGCTACACCTTC.